The rows below give T cell receptor beta chains drawn from one sample of a study of tumor-infiltrating lymphocytes in primary liver carcinoma. TCRdb re-derived calls from the multiplex PCR reads in MiXCR, one entry per CDR3 protein. The top ten clones hold roughly 6% of a sample with about 350,000 distinct CDR3 sequences, almost 65% of them seen once. Sequenced material: peripheral blood. All receptors derive from a man between 35 and 55 years old with primary liver carcinoma and hepatitis B virus infection. The CDR3 runs from the conserved cysteine through the conserved F or W. A D gene is named only where the DNA matches it firmly. Not all rows give a size; the values are once, few, many and, for expanded clones, a class.

TGTGGCAGCAGCCCTAGCAGTAATTCACCCCTCCACTTT | CGSSPSSNSPLHF | TRBJ1-6 | - | TRBV11-2 | -
TGTGCCAGCAGGGGACTAGCGGGAGGGCAGACCTACAATGAGCAGTTCTTC | CASRGLAGGQTYNEQFF | TRBJ2-1 | few | TRBV6-5 | TRBD2
TGTGCCAGCAGTCAATTTAGTAGTTTTATTAGCAATCAGCCCCAGCATTTT | CASSQFSSFISNQPQHF | TRBJ1-5 | - | TRBV28 | -
TGTGCCAGCATCTTCGGACAGAATCAGCCCCAACATTTT | CASIFGQNQPQHF | TRBJ1-5 | - | TRBV11-1 | -
TGTGCCAGCAGCTTATCTGTTGGCAACCAGTACTTC | CASSLSVGNQYF | TRBJ2-7 | - | TRBV11-2 | -
TGTGCCAGCAGTTTTGGGGACACTAACTATGGCTACACCTTC | CASSFGDTNYGYTF | TRBJ1-2 | many | TRBV12-3/TRBV12-4 | -
TGTGCCAGCAGCCAAAACGGACTAGCGGGAGGAAACACTTGGGAGCTGTTTTTT | CASSQNGLAGGNTWELFF | TRBJ2-2 | - | TRBV11-2 | TRBD2
TGCGCCAGCAGCTCCGAGTGGGGCTCTGGGGCCAACGTCCTGACTTTC | CASSSEWGSGANVLTF | TRBJ2-6 | - | TRBV5-1 | -
TGTGCCAGCAGTTACCGTCCCGGGACAGGGTTGGTACAGTTCTTC | CASSYRPGTGLVQFF | TRBJ2-1 | - | TRBV6-5 | TRBD1
TGTGCCAGCAGCCATGCTACAGGGGGCTACGAGACCCAGTACTTC | CASSHATGGYETQYF | TRBJ2-5 | - | TRBV4-2 | TRBD1
TGTGCCAGCAGCCCCACTGCTCCCTACGAGCAGTACTTC | CASSPTAPYEQYF | TRBJ2-7 | many | TRBV6-5 | -
TGTGCCAGCAGCTTAGCATCGCGGCGCGACAGGGGGACGGATGGCTACACCTTC | CASSLASRRDRGTDGYTF | TRBJ1-2 | - | TRBV11-2 | TRBD1
TGTGCCAGCAGTGACCACCTAAACACAGGGGAGCTGTTTTTT | CASSDHLNTGELFF | TRBJ2-2 | once | TRBV6-1 | -
TGCGCCAGCAGCCAAGATTTCCCGGCAGCTAGCACAGATACGCAGTATTTT | CASSQDFPAASTDTQYF | TRBJ2-3 | few | TRBV4-3 | -
TGTGCCAGCAGCCAAGATACCTCTGGGGCCAACGTCCTGACTTTC | CASSQDTSGANVLTF | TRBJ2-6 | few | TRBV4-2 | -
TGTGCCAGCAGCCAAGATATTGGAGGTACGAACTATGGCTACACCTTC | CASSQDIGGTNYGYTF | TRBJ1-2 | many | TRBV4-2 | -
TGTGCCAGCAGCTTAGCACAGCTACTAACTGAAACTTTCTTT | CASSLAQLLTETFF | TRBJ1-1 | - | TRBV11-2 | -
TGTGCCAGCAGGGCTAACTTAGAGACCCAGTACTTC | CASRANLETQYF | TRBJ2-5 | many | TRBV6-1 | -
TGTGCCAGCAGCACAGGGGGGGCCTACGAGCAGTACTTC | CASSTGGAYEQYF | TRBJ2-7 | - | TRBV5-5 | -
TGTGCCAGCAGGGGTAGCGGGAGGGCCCGGTACAGTGAGCAGTTCTTC | CASRGSGRARYSEQFF | TRBJ2-1 | - | TRBV2 | TRBD2
TGTGCCAGCAGCTTAGATCGGGTTGACGGGAGTGAGTCCTACAATGAGCAGTTCTTC | CASSLDRVDGSESYNEQFF | TRBJ2-1 | - | TRBV11-2 | -
TGTGCCAGCAGCCCAATTGGGGGTTACGGCTACGCCTTC | CASSPIGGYGYAF | TRBJ1-2 | - | TRBV12-3/TRBV12-4 | -
TGTGCCAGTAGCTGGCCGGGACAGGGTCCCTACAAGCAGTACTTC | CASSWPGQGPYKQYF | TRBJ2-7 | - | TRBV5-5 | TRBD1
TGTGCCAGCAGCTTGGTTGGCAGTAGTATCAATGAGCAGTTCTTC | CASSLVGSSINEQFF | TRBJ2-1 | - | TRBV5-5 | -
TGTGCCAGCAGCAAACAGGGCGTGGACGTCGAGCAGTACTTC | CASSKQGVDVEQYF | TRBJ2-7 | - | TRBV5-4 | -
TGCAGCGAGGCGACAGGGCGGAACCAAGAGACCCAGTACTTC | CSEATGRNQETQYF | TRBJ2-5 | - | TRBV29-1 | TRBD1
TGTGCCAGCAGTTACTCCGCCGCCCGGGGGATCACCGGGGAGCTGTTTTTT | CASSYSAARGITGELFF | TRBJ2-2 | - | TRBV6-5 | -